These 29 T cell receptor beta chains came from one sample sequenced in a study of OX40 agonist ivuxolimab in advanced cancers. Profiled with immunoSEQ multiplex PCR; TCRdb holds only in-frame clones, not every one. The sample lists about 32,000 clones, about four fifths seen once, with about 20% in the top ten. The sample consisted of CD4+ or CD8+ T cells sorted from blood, taken in a trial of the OX40 agonist ivuxolimab. The source is an adult with an advanced solid tumor such as melanoma, head and neck, liver or kidney cancer.

The CDR3 protein is CASSVGGLAGGREQFF. CDR3 sequence (DNA): TGTGCCAGCAGCGTAGGGGGACTAGCGGGAGGGCGTGAGCAGTTCTTC. V and J are TRBV9 and TRBJ2-1, with 16 bases aligning to TRBD2. The CDR3 consists of 16 residues. Germline trimming cut 0 bases from V and 9 bases from J; bases unmatched to any gene: 3. Germline loops: CDR1 SGDLS, CDR2 YYNGEE.

The chain has TRBV5-4 and TRBJ2-7, with 10 nucleotides matching TRBD1. The CDR3 is made up of 15 amino acids. The V gene end was trimmed by 5 bases and the J gene end by 2 bases; junction bases not matched to a gene: 7. Germline CDR1 reads SGHNT; CDR2 reads YYREEE (reference sequence). The CDR3 DNA follows: TGTGCCAGCAGGGATGCCGGGACAGGGGCCTACGAGCAGTACTTC. Protein product: CASRDAGTGAYEQYF.

V gene TRBV9 combines with J gene TRBJ1-1; D gene ambiguous. CDR3 length equals 13 residues. The V gene's germline CDR1 is SGDLS and CDR2 YYNGEE. Trimming left V 0 bases short and J 1 base short, with 4 bases between. For the CDR3, the DNA is TGTGCCAGCAGCGTAGGTTGGAACACTGAAGCTTTCTTT. Amino acids: CASSVGWNTEAFF.

The V gene is TRBV29-1, the J gene TRBJ1-1; D not resolved. This CDR3 contains 10 residues. Germline lookup yields CDR1 SQVTM and CDR2 ANQGSEA. Trimming cost V 7 bases and J 5 bases, with 8 bases left between them. Here the CDR3 DNA reads TGCAGCGCCACAAATACTGAAGCTTTCTTT. It codes for CSATNTEAFF.

This clone was seen a few times. The chain employs TRBV6-5 and TRBJ1-2, with D perhaps matching TRBD1 (5 bases). Germline V gene lookup returns CDR1 MNHEY and CDR2 SVGAGI. The CDR3 is 13 amino acids. V lost 5 bases to trimming and J lost 4 bases, with 11 bases between them. CDR3 coding DNA: TGTGCCAGCAGTAGGGACGGAGTCTATGGCTACACCTTC. This translates into CASSRDGVYGYTF.

The chain has TRBV6-5 and TRBJ2-5, with D possibly being TRBD2 (6 bases). V lost 5 bases, J lost 3 bases, and 16 bases lay in between. Germline CDR1 MNHEY, CDR2 SVGAGI. This CDR3 region has 15 residues. The CDR3 here is CASSVMTRFKETQYF. CDR3 DNA: TGTGCCAGCAGTGTGATGACTAGATTTAAAGAGACCCAGTACTTC.

The V call is TRBV5-1, the J call TRBJ1-3; a possible D gene is TRBD1 (5 bases). Trimming pared 4 bases from V and 1 base from J, leaving 15 bases between. Germline values: CDR1 SGHRS, CDR2 YFSETQ. This CDR3 has 16 residues. The CDR3 DNA reads TGCGCCAGCAGCCCGGAATTGGGGGGTTCTGGAAACACCATATATTTT. The encoded protein is CASSPELGGSGNTIYF.

The V and J genes are TRBV5-1 and TRBJ2-3; D unclear. V was clipped by 0 bases and J by 4 bases, with 9 bases between them. This CDR3 comprises 14 residues. The germline gives CDR1 SGHRS, CDR2 YFSETQ. The CDR3, as DNA: TGCGCCAGCAGCTTGGAGTGGGTCGCAGATACGCAGTATTTT. This gives the protein CASSLEWVADTQYF.

This clone was recorded once. V and J are TRBV6-1 and TRBJ1-2, with TRBD1 matching 7 bases. Germline values: CDR1 MNHNS, CDR2 SASEGT. V lost 5 bases, J lost 10 bases, and 13 bases stayed unmatched. The CDR3 covers 14 residues. CDR3 bases: TGTGCCAGCAGTAACACCCGGACGGGACAGCCCTACACCTTC. Its translation is CASSNTRTGQPYTF.

This rearrangement joins TRBV5-1 to TRBJ1-2; D remains ambiguous. V lost 4 bases to trimming and J lost 8 bases, with 12 bases between them. The CDR3 runs to 12 residues. The germline V gene encodes CDR1 SGHRS and CDR2 YFSETQ. CDR3 loop: CASSDALLGYTF. The DNA for the CDR3 is TGCGCCAGCAGCGACGCGCTGCTCGGCTACACCTTC.

The chain has TRBV7-9 and TRBJ1-2; possible D gene TRBD1, 6 bases. This CDR3 spans 13 amino acids. Trimming left V 3 bases short and J 8 bases short, with 13 bases between. From germline, CDR1 is SEHNR and CDR2 FQNEAQ (reference sequence). CDR3 sequence (DNA): TGTGCCAGCAGCTTGCCGGGGGCGCTCGGCTACACCTTC. This sequence encodes CASSLPGALGYTF. The full variable domain, in which reference TRBV7-9 and TRBJ1-2 provide the parts outside the CDR3, is DTGVSQNPRHKITKRGQNVTFRCDPISEHNRLYWYRQTLGQGPEFLTYFQNEAQLEKSRLLSDRFSAERPKGSFSTLEIQRTEQGDSAMYLCASSLPGALGYTFGSGTRLTVV.

This chain joins TRBV10-1 and TRBJ2-1; 14 bases match TRBD2. Germline-derived CDR1 and CDR2 are WNHNN and SYGVQD (reference sequence). The V gene end was trimmed by 3 bases and the J gene end by 7 bases; junction bases not matched to a gene: 2. There are 15 residues in the CDR3. The CDR3 bases are TGCGCCAGCAGTGAAAGGACTAGCGGGAGGAATGAGCAGTTCTTC. Translated: CASSERTSGRNEQFF.

The chain carries TRBV27 and TRBJ1-4; D is perhaps TRBD1 (6 bases). Germline V gene lookup returns CDR1 MNHEY and CDR2 SMNVEV (reference sequence). Trimming left V 4 bases short and J 3 bases short, with 9 bases between. This CDR3 has 14 amino acids. The CDR3 spells CASSYRGANEKLFF. CDR3 DNA: TGTGCCAGCAGTTATAGGGGGGCTAATGAAAAACTGTTTTTT.

The V gene is TRBV9, the J gene TRBJ1-3; D gene ambiguous. Germline V gives CDR1 SGDLS, CDR2 YYNGEE. Trimming pared 0 bases from V and 0 bases from J, leaving 4 bases between. This CDR3 region has 14 residues. The CDR3 DNA reads as TGTGCCAGCAGCGTAGGGAGCTCTGGAAACACCATATATTTT. This sequence encodes CASSVGSSGNTIYF.

V is TRBV6-5 and J is TRBJ2-7; 10 positions agree with TRBD1. Germline CDR1 and CDR2: MNHEY and SVGAGI. V lost 6 bases, J lost 6 bases, and 8 bases stayed unmatched. This CDR3 contains 14 residues. The CDR3 nucleotides are TGTGCCAGCAGCACTACCGGGACAGGGGCCGAGCAGTACTTC. Residues: CASSTTGTGAEQYF.

The V and J genes are TRBV11-2 and TRBJ2-7, with 7 bases fitting TRBD1. CDR1 and CDR2 from the germline V gene are SGHAT and FQNNGV. J lost 5 bases, V lost 3 bases, and 7 bases had no gene match. The length of the CDR3 is 14 residues. The CDR3 sequence: CASSFAGGMNEQYF. DNA of the CDR3: TGTGCCAGCAGCTTCGCAGGGGGTATGAACGAGCAGTACTTC.

The chain joins TRBV19 to TRBJ2-6, with 7 bases lining up with TRBD1. J lost 0 bases, V lost 5 bases, and 10 bases had no gene match. This CDR3 region has 18 residues. CDR1 LNHDA and CDR2 SQIVND come from the germline V gene (reference sequence). The DNA of the CDR3 is TGTGCCAGTAGTTTGAGGGGGCCTTTCGACTCTGGGGCCAACGTCCTGACTTTC. Its translation is CASSLRGPFDSGANVLTF.

This chain uses TRBV7-2 with TRBJ1-1, with D possibly being TRBD1 (5 bases). The germline V and J ends were trimmed by 4 bases and 0 bases, with 12 bases remaining between them. Per germline, CDR1 SGHTA and CDR2 FQGNSA. This CDR3 spans 15 amino acids. The CDR3 loop reads CASSSTGPVNTEAFF. CDR3 nucleotides: TGTGCCAGCAGCTCGACGGGACCGGTGAACACTGAAGCTTTCTTT.

The genes are TRBV2 and TRBJ1-5; 7 bases agree with TRBD1. The CDR3 loop spans 17 amino acids. Germline loops: CDR1 SNHLY, CDR2 FYNNEI. V gave up 3 bases and J gave up 0 bases; unmatched junction bases: 8. The CDR3 DNA sequence: TGTGCCAGCAGTGACCCGGGACAGAGTTATAGCAATCAGCCCCAGCATTTT. Its translation: CASSDPGQSYSNQPQHF.

V and J are TRBV2 and TRBJ1-5, with D possibly being TRBD1 (6 bases). Germline CDR1 SNHLY, CDR2 FYNNEI. CDR3 size: 15 residues. V was shortened by 6 bases and J by 3 bases, with 15 bases between the two germline ends. CDR3 amino acids: CASRLEGGNNQPQHF. DNA for the CDR3: TGTGCCAGCAGGCTGGAAGGGGGGAACAATCAGCCCCAGCATTTT. Full variable domain (rest looked up from reference TRBV2 and TRBJ1-5): EPEVTQTPSHQVTQMGQEVILRCVPISNHLYFYWYRQILGQKVEFLVSFYNNEISEKSEIFDDQFSVERPDGSNFTLKIRSTKLEDSAMYFCASRLEGGNNQPQHFGDGTRLSIL.

The V and J genes are TRBV27 and TRBJ2-7, with D maybe TRBD2 (7 bases). The CDR3 length is 15 residues. CDR1 is MNHEY and CDR2 is SMNVEV in the germline V gene (reference sequence). The germline V and J ends were trimmed by 3 bases and 6 bases, with 18 bases remaining between them. The CDR3 spells CASSFRSKGGPEQYF. As DNA, the CDR3 is TGTGCCAGCAGTTTCCGAAGTAAGGGGGGGCCCGAGCAGTACTTC.

The J gene is TRBJ2-1, the V gene TRBV2, with TRBD2 matching 7 bases. After removal of 4 bases from V and 0 bases from J, the junction contained 6 bases not matched to a gene. Germline CDR1 is SNHLY and CDR2 is FYNNEI. The CDR3 loop spans 16 amino acids. CDR3 residues: CASSALALSSYNEQFF. DNA of the CDR3: TGTGCCAGCAGTGCACTAGCGCTGAGCTCCTACAATGAGCAGTTCTTC.

This clone has only a few counts. The chain recombines TRBV13 with TRBJ1-2; D not resolved. V was cut by 2 bases and J by 4 bases, with 11 bases left in between. The CDR3 contains 14 residues. Germline-derived CDR1 and CDR2 are PRHDT and FYEKMQ (reference sequence). CDR3: CASSLTQVGYGYTF. CDR3 coding DNA: TGTGCCAGCAGCTTAACCCAAGTTGGCTATGGCTACACCTTC.

This clone was observed a few times. The chain joins TRBV4-3 to TRBJ1-2; D remains unclear. Looked up from germline, CDR1 is LGHNA and CDR2 is YSLEER. The length of the CDR3 is 15 residues. Trimming stripped 0 bases from V and 7 bases from J, with 15 bases between. CDR3 sequence reads: CASSQEGLSSGGYTF. The CDR3, as DNA: TGCGCCAGCAGCCAAGAAGGTTTGAGTTCTGGTGGCTACACCTTC.

The V and J genes are TRBV7-2 and TRBJ2-2, with D perhaps matching TRBD1 (6 bases). CDR3 size: 15 residues. Germline V gene sequence: CDR1 SGHTA, CDR2 FQGNSA. Trimming pared 0 bases from V and 3 bases from J, leaving 8 bases between. CDR3 nucleotides: TGTGCCAGCAGCTTAGCACAGGGCTACACCGGGGAGCTGTTTTTT. This encodes CASSLAQGYTGELFF.

The genes are TRBV9 and TRBJ2-5, with TRBD2 identical over 9 bases. CDR1 SGDLS and CDR2 YYNGEE come from the germline V gene. The CDR3 totals 16 residues. The V and J ends lost 0 bases and 2 bases, in that order; junction bases with no gene match: 5. The CDR3 DNA follows: TGTGCCAGCAGCGTAGGGCTAGCGGGGCTACAAGAGACCCAGTACTTC. This gives the protein CASSVGLAGLQETQYF.

The chain joins TRBV5-6 to TRBJ2-7; 7 bases line up with TRBD1. The CDR3 has 14 residues. The V and J ends lost 2 bases and 3 bases, in that order; junction bases with no gene match: 5. Germline V gene data show CDR1 as SGHDT and CDR2 as YYEEEE. CDR3 protein: CASSFDRAGYEQYF. The CDR3 nucleotides read TGTGCCAGCAGCTTTGACAGGGCGGGCTACGAGCAGTACTTC.

The V and J genes are TRBV28 and TRBJ1-1; no definite D call. The V end was cut by 8 bases, the J end by 8 bases, with 12 bases between. Germline V lookup: CDR1 MDHEN, CDR2 SYDVKM. The CDR3 consists of 11 residues. The CDR3 DNA sequence: TGTGCCAGCGCCACGAGCAGAGAAGCTTTCTTT. Its translation is CASATSREAFF.

The V gene is TRBV27, the J gene TRBJ2-3; 8 positions match TRBD2. Trimming at V came to 3 bases and at J to 0 bases, leaving 5 bases not matched to a gene. Germline V CDR1 and CDR2: MNHEY, SMNVEV (reference sequence). The CDR3 spans 16 residues. CDR3 DNA sequence: TGTGCCAGCAGTTTTTGGGCTAGCGGGAGCACAGATACGCAGTATTTT. This translates into CASSFWASGSTDTQYF.